The 5 T cell receptor beta chains in this list originate from one sample, sequenced in a study of cytomegalovirus exposure and HLA in healthy donors. PCR involved 60 Vbeta and 13 Jbeta primers. Sequenced by immunoSEQ multiplex PCR; TCRdb stores in-frame clones only, minus some. The sample lists around 120,000 clones, around 80% seen once, with over 1.5% in the top ten. Sequencing was performed on PBMCs. These receptor sequences come from a woman aged 45-60 years in good health and CMV-seronegative.

V and J are TRBV28 and TRBJ1-2; unclear D gene. V gave up 5 bases and J gave up 3 bases, with 7 bases separating them. CDR1 MDHEN and CDR2 SYDVKM come from the germline V gene. The CDR3 runs 12 residues. The CDR3 loop is CASSVSYYGYTF. CDR3 coding DNA: TGTGCCAGCAGTGTGAGCTACTATGGCTACACCTTC.

V gene TRBV6-1 combines with J gene TRBJ2-1; tentative D call: TRBD2 (5 bases). The length of the CDR3 is 13 residues. V shed 6 bases and J shed 6 bases, with 12 bases lying between them. Germline V gene lookup returns CDR1 MNHNS and CDR2 SASEGT. The CDR3 spells CASRGSGSNEQFF. The DNA for the CDR3 is TGTGCCAGCAGGGGGTCGGGGAGCAATGAGCAGTTCTTC.

The J gene is TRBJ1-1, the V gene TRBV14, with TRBD1 matching 10 bases. V lost 4 bases, J lost 5 bases, and 7 bases stayed unmatched. The V gene's germline CDR1 is SGHDN and CDR2 FVKESK. This CDR3 comprises 15 residues. CDR3: CASSPDRGRFTEAFF. The CDR3 nucleotides are TGTGCCAGCAGCCCCGACAGGGGGCGGTTTACTGAAGCTTTCTTT.

The V gene is TRBV7-3, the J gene TRBJ2-1; 16 nucleotides match TRBD2. V shed 5 bases, J shed 3 bases, and the junction held 13 bases outside the gene matches. Germline V gene lookup returns CDR1 SGHTA and CDR2 FQGTGA. The CDR3 spans 20 residues. CDR3 residues: CASSRGSGLAGGGSYNEQFF. The CDR3 DNA follows: TGTGCCAGCAGCAGAGGTTCGGGACTAGCGGGAGGGGGGAGCTACAATGAGCAGTTCTTC.

The J gene is TRBJ2-3, the V gene TRBV7-6; a possible D gene is TRBD2 (5 bases). Looked up from germline, CDR1 is SGHVS and CDR2 is FNYEAQ. The CDR3 runs to 13 residues. V lost 4 bases to trimming and J lost 3 bases, with 8 bases between them. The CDR3 nucleotides are TGTGCCAGCAGCTCGAGGGTGACAGATACGCAGTATTTT. This sequence encodes CASSSRVTDTQYF.